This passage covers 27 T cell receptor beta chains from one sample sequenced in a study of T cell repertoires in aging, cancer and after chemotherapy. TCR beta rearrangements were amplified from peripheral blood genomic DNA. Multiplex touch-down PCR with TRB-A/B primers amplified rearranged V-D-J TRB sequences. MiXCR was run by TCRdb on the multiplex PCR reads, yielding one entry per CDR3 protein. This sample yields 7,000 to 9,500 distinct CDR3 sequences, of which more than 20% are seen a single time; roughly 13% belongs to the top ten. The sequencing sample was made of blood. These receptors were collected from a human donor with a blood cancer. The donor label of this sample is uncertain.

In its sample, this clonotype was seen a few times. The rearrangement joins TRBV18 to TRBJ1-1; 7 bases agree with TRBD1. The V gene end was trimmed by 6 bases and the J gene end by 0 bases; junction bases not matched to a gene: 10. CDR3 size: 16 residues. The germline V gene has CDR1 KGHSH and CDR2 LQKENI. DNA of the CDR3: TGTGCCAGCTCCCCAGGGGGTGACAGGTTGAACACTGAAGCTTTCTTT. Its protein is CASSPGGDRLNTEAFF.

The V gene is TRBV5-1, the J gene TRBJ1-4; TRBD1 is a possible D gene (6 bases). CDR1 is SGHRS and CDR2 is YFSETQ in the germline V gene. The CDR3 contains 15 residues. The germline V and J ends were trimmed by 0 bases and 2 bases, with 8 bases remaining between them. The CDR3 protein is CASSLVGGTNEKLFF. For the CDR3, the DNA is TGCGCCAGCAGCTTGGTTGGGGGCACTAATGAAAAACTGTTTTTT.

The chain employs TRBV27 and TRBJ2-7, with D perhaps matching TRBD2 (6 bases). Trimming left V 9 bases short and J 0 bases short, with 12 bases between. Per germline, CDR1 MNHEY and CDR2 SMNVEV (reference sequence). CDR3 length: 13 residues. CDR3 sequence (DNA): TGTGCCAGTAGTGCGGGGCTCTCCTACGAGCAGTACTTC. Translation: CASSAGLSYEQYF.

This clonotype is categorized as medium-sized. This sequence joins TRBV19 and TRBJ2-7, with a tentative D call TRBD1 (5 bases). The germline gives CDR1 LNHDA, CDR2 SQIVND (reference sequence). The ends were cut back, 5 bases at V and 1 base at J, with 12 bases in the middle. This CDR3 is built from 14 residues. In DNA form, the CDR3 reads TGTGCCAGTAGTGGTAGGGGAATTTCCTACGAGCAGTACTTC. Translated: CASSGRGISYEQYF.

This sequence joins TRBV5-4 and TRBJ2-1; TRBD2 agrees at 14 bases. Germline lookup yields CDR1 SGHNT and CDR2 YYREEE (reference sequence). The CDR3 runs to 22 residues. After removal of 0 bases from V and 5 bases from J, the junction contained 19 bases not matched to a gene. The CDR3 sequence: CASSLVWGTGTSGRRFNNEQFF. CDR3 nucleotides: TGTGCCAGCAGCTTGGTTTGGGGCACCGGGACTAGCGGGAGAAGGTTCAACAATGAGCAGTTCTTC.

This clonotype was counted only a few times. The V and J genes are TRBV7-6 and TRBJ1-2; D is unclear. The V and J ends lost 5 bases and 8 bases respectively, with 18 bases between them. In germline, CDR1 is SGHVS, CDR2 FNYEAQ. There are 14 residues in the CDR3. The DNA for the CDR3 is TGTGCCAGCAGCCGCTTCACCTCAGGCCGCGGCTACACCTTC. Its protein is CASSRFTSGRGYTF. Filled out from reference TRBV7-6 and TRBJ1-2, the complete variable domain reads GAGVSQSPRYKVTKRGQDVALRCDPISGHVSLYWYRQALGQGPEFLTYFNYEAQQDKSGLPNDRFSAERPEGSISTLTIQRTEQRDSAMYRCASSRFTSGRGYTFGSGTRLTVV.

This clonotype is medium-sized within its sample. CDR3 in DNA: TGCAGCGTGAGTGGGGGGAACACAGATACGCAGTATTTT. Translated, it gives CSVSGGNTDTQYF. The chain joins TRBV29-1 to TRBJ2-3; D may be TRBD2 (6 bases). V was cut by 6 bases and J by 2 bases, with 12 bases left in between. Germline V gene data show CDR1 as SQVTM and CDR2 as ANQGSEA. CDR3 size: 13 residues.

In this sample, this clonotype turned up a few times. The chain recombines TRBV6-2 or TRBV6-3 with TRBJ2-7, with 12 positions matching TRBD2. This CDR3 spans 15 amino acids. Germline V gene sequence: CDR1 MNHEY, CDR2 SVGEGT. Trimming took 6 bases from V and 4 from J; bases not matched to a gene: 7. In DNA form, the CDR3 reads TGTGCCAGCAGGCGGACTAGCGGGATCTCGTACGAGCAGTACTTC. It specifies CASRRTSGISYEQYF.

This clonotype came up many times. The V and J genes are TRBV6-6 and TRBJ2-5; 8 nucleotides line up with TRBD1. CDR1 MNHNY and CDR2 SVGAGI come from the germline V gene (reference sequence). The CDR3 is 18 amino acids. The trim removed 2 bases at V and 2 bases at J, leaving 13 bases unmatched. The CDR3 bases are TGTGCCAGCAGTTACCCCTTAGACAGGGGAAGTAGGCAAGAGACCCAGTACTTC. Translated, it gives CASSYPLDRGSRQETQYF.

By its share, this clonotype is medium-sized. The DNA of the CDR3 is TGTGCCAGCAGTACGGGGGGGTCGGTCTATGGCTACACCTTC. Its protein product is CASSTGGSVYGYTF. The V gene is TRBV6-5, the J gene TRBJ1-2; tentative D call: TRBD1 (5 bases). Per germline, CDR1 MNHEY and CDR2 SVGAGI. The CDR3 has 14 residues. Trimming stripped 5 bases from V and 4 bases from J, with 14 bases between.

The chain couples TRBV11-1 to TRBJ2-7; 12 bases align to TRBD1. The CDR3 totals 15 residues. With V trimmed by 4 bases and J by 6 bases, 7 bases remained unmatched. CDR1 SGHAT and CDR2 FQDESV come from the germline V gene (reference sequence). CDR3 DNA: TGTGCCAGCAGCTCACCGGGACAGGGGGCCGGCGAGCAGTACTTC. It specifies CASSSPGQGAGEQYF.

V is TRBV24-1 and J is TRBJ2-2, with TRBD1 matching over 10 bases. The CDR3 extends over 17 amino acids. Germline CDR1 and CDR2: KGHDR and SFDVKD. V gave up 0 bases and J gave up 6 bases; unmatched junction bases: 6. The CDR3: CATSDLPGDRGSGELFF. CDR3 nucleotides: TGTGCCACCAGTGATTTGCCGGGGGACAGGGGTTCCGGGGAGCTGTTTTTT.

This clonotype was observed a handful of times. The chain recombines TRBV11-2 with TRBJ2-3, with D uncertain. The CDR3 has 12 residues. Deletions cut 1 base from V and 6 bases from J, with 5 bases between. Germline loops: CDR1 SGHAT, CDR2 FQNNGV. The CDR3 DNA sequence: TGTGCCAGCAGCTTAGGTCGGGATACGCAGTATTTT. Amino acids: CASSLGRDTQYF.

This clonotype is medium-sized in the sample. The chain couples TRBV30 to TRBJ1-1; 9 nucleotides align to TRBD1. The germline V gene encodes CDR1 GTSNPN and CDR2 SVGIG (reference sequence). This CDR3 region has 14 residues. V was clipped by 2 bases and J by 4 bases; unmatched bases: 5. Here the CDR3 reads CAWSHDRGGTEAFF. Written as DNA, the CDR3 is TGTGCCTGGAGTCATGACAGGGGGGGCACTGAAGCTTTCTTT.

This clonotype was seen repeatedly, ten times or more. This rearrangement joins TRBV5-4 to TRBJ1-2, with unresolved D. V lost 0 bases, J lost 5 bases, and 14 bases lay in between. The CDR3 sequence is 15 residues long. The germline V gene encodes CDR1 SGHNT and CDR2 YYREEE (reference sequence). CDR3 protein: CASSLAESPRYGYTF. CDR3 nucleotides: TGTGCCAGCAGCTTGGCCGAAAGCCCTAGGTATGGCTACACCTTC. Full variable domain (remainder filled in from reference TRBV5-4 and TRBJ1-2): ETGVTQSPTHLIKTRGQQVTLRCSSQSGHNTVSWYQQALGQGPQFIFQYYREEENGRGNFPPRFSGLQFPNYSSELNVNALELDDSALYLCASSLAESPRYGYTFGSGTRLTVV.

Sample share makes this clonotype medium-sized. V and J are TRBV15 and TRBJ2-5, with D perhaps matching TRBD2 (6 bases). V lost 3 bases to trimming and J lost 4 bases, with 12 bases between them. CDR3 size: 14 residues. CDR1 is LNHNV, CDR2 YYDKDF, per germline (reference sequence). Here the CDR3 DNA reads TGTGCCACCAGCAGCCCCGGGAGAGGAGAGACCCAGTACTTC. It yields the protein CATSSPGRGETQYF.

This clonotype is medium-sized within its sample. As DNA, the CDR3 is TGTGCCAGCAGCTCAATAGCGGGAGGGGGCGGTGAGCAGTTCTTC. Its translation is CASSSIAGGGGEQFF. V gene TRBV5-4 combines with J gene TRBJ2-1, with TRBD2 matching over 11 bases. Germline V gene lookup returns CDR1 SGHNT and CDR2 YYREEE (reference sequence). CDR3 length equals 15 residues. V was clipped by 3 bases and J by 9 bases; unmatched bases: 8.

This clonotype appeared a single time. CDR3 sequence: CASSQDWGAGELFF. As DNA, the CDR3 is TGTGCCAGCAGCCAAGATTGGGGGGCCGGGGAGCTGTTTTTT. This chain joins TRBV11-1 and TRBJ2-2; tentatively, D is TRBD2 (6 bases). The CDR3 sequence is 14 residues long. Germline V gives CDR1 SGHAT, CDR2 FQDESV (reference sequence). The V end was cut by 5 bases, the J end by 6 bases, with 13 bases between.

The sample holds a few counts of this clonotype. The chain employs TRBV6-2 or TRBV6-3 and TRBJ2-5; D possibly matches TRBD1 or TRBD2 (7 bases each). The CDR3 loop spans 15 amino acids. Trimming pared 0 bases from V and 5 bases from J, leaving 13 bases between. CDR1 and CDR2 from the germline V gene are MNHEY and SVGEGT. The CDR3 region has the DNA TGTGCCAGCAGTTACTCGGGAGGGGGCCAGGAGACCCAGTACTTC. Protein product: CASSYSGGGQETQYF.

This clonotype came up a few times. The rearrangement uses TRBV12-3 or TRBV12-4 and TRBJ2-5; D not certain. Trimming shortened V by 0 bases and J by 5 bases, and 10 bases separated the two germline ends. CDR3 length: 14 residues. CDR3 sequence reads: CASSLAPRAETQYF. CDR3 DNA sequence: TGTGCCAGCAGTTTAGCGCCTCGTGCGGAGACCCAGTACTTC.

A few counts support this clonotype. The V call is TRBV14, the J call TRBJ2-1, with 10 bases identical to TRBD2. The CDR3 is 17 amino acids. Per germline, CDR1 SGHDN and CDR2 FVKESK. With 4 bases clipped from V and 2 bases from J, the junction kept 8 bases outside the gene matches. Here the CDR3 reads CASSLSPGLAAYNEQFF. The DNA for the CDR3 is TGTGCCAGCAGCCTCAGCCCCGGACTAGCGGCCTACAATGAGCAGTTCTTC.

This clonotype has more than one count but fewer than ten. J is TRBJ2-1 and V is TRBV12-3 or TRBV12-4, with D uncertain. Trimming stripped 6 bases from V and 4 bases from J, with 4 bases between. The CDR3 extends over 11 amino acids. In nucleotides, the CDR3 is TGTGCCAGCAGCGCTTACAATGAGCAGTTCTTC. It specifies CASSAYNEQFF.

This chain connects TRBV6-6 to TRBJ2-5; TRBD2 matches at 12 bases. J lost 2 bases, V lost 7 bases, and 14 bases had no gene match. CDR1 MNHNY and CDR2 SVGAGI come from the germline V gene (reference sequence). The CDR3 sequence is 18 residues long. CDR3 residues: CASTIPRTSGKSQETQYF. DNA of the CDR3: TGTGCCAGCACCATACCGAGGACTAGCGGGAAATCACAAGAGACCCAGTACTTC.

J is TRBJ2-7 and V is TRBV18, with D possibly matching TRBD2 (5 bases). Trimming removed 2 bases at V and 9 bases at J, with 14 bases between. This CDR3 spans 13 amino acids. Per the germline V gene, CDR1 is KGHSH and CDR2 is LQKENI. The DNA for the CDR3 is TGTGCCAGCTCACCATCCCAGTCCCGGGGGCAGTACTTC. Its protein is CASSPSQSRGQYF.

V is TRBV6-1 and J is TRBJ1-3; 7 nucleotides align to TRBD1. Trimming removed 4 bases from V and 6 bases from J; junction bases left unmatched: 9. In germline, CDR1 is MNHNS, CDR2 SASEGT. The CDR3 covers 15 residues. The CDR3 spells CASSAATGRLNTIYF. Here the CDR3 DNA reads TGTGCCAGCAGTGCCGCGACAGGGAGATTAAACACCATATATTTT.

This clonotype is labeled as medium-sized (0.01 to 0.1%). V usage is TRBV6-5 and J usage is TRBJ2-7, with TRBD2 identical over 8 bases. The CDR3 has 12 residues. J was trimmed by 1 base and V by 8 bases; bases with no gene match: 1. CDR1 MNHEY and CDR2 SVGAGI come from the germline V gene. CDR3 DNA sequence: TGTGCCAGCGGGACTAGGTCCTACGAGCAGTACTTC. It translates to CASGTRSYEQYF.

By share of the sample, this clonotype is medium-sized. The CDR3 region is CAWSLTGANYGYTF. The CDR3, as DNA: TGTGCCTGGAGCCTGACAGGAGCTAACTATGGCTACACCTTC. J is TRBJ1-2 and V is TRBV30; possible D gene TRBD1, 6 bases. Per the germline V gene, CDR1 is GTSNPN and CDR2 is SVGIG (reference sequence). The CDR3 has 14 residues. V was pared by 3 bases and J by 0 bases, with 11 bases between.